What follows are 13 T cell receptor beta chains derived from one specimen sequenced in a study of shared clonotypes between healthy human individuals. Generated by immunoSEQ multiplex PCR, the TCRdb table keeps only in-frame clones and is missing some. Among roughly 640,000 clones listed, almost 97% were seen once. Sequencing was done on a sample of naive CD4+ T cells sorted from blood. As for subset: CD45RA+ positively selected. These receptors all come from a woman aged 30 to 39 in good health.

This clone has a handful of counts. The gene calls are TRBV11-2 and TRBJ1-1; D not resolved. V gave up 7 bases and J gave up 1 base, with 4 bases separating them. There are 11 residues in the CDR3. In germline, CDR1 is SGHAT, CDR2 FQNNGV. The CDR3 loop reads CASTGNTEAFF. For the CDR3, the DNA is TGTGCCAGCACCGGGAACACTGAAGCTTTCTTT.

The J gene is TRBJ2-7, the V gene TRBV9; possible D gene TRBD2, 6 bases. From germline, CDR1 is SGDLS and CDR2 YYNGEE. V was pared by 0 bases and J by 5 bases, with 12 bases between. The CDR3 is 14 residues long. In DNA form, the CDR3 reads TGTGCCAGCAGCGTAGGCGGGGCAAATGACGAGCAGTACTTC. This codes for CASSVGGANDEQYF.

The gene calls are TRBV6-6 and TRBJ1-4; D remains unclear. The germline V gene encodes CDR1 MNHNY and CDR2 SVGAGI (reference sequence). Between the trimmed V and J ends, which lost 6 bases and 5 bases, there was a span of 13 bases. This CDR3 region has 14 residues. DNA of the CDR3: TGTGCCAGCAGGTCCGGCGCTCGGAATGAAAAACTGTTTTTT. Translating it yields CASRSGARNEKLFF.

The chain carries TRBV7-2 and TRBJ2-7; D possibly corresponds to TRBD2 (5 bases). The CDR3 sequence is 13 residues long. V lost 3 bases to trimming and J lost 7 bases, with 13 bases between them. Germline V gene sequence: CDR1 SGHTA, CDR2 FQGNSA. CDR3 residues: CASSLKGVGEQYF. CDR3 bases: TGTGCCAGCAGCTTGAAGGGAGTAGGGGAGCAGTACTTC.

This clone has only one observation. The chain carries TRBV10-1 and TRBJ2-5; TRBD2 matches 9 bases. This CDR3 region has 15 residues. V gave up 3 bases and J gave up 5 bases; unmatched junction bases: 7. Germline V gives CDR1 WNHNN, CDR2 SYGVQD (reference sequence). CDR3 coding DNA: TGCGCCAGCAGTGATAATAGCGGGGGCGACGAGACCCAGTACTTC. Amino acid sequence: CASSDNSGGDETQYF.

This clone was detected once. The genes are TRBV29-1 and TRBJ2-7, with 8 bases fitting TRBD1. The CDR3 consists of 14 residues. The germline gives CDR1 SQVTM, CDR2 ANQGSEA. J was trimmed by 1 base and V by 0 bases; bases with no gene match: 2. The CDR3 nucleotides are TGCAGCGTTGAAGACAGGGGGCATTCCTACGAGCAGTACTTC. Translating it yields CSVEDRGHSYEQYF.

This clone has a handful of counts. The J gene is TRBJ1-2, the V gene TRBV7-8, with D hard to call. Per the germline V gene, CDR1 is SGHVS and CDR2 is FQNEAQ. Trimming took 0 bases from V and 3 from J, leaving 8 bases between them. The CDR3 covers 14 residues. This chain's CDR3 is CASSLARTYYGYTF. The CDR3 DNA sequence: TGTGCCAGCAGCTTAGCTCGCACCTACTATGGCTACACCTTC.

V usage is TRBV15 and J usage is TRBJ2-2, with D perhaps being TRBD1 or TRBD2 (7 bases each). Germline V gene sequence: CDR1 LNHNV, CDR2 YYDKDF (reference sequence). Trimming removed 1 base from V and 6 bases from J, with 18 bases in between. The CDR3 sequence is 17 residues long. CDR3 in DNA: TGTGCCACCAGCAGAGGACGACAGGGAGGGCTCTCCGGGGAGCTGTTTTTT. It specifies CATSRGRQGGLSGELFF.

The chain is built from TRBV6-1 and TRBJ2-7; no definite D call. CDR3 length: 12 residues. Trimming removed 7 bases at V and 4 bases at J, with 11 bases between. The germline V gene has CDR1 MNHNS and CDR2 SASEGT. The CDR3 DNA is TGTGCCAGCAAGGGCCAATCGTACGAGCAGTACTTC. This codes for CASKGQSYEQYF.

CDR3 bases: TGTGCCAGCAGAGTCGGGACTCTCTATGGGACCCAGTACTTC. Its protein product is CASRVGTLYGTQYF. The chain links TRBV6-1 to TRBJ2-5; TRBD2 is a possible D gene (6 bases). Germline V gives CDR1 MNHNS, CDR2 SASEGT. With 6 bases removed from V and 7 bases from J, the gap between germline ends came to 18 bases. The CDR3 loop spans 14 amino acids.

The chain recombines TRBV5-4 with TRBJ2-1; 9 bases map to TRBD1. The CDR3 covers 16 residues. The ends lost 4 bases at V and 5 bases at J; junction bases unmatched: 10. The V gene's germline CDR1 is SGHNT and CDR2 YYREEE (reference sequence). Here the CDR3 DNA reads TGTGCCAGCAGCCCCGCCGGGACAGGGAGTCACAATGAGCAGTTCTTC. Translated: CASSPAGTGSHNEQFF. Drawing the rest from reference TRBV5-4 and TRBJ2-1, the complete variable domain is ETGVTQSPTHLIKTRGQQVTLRCSSQSGHNTVSWYQQALGQGPQFIFQYYREEENGRGNFPPRFSGLQFPNYSSELNVNALELDDSALYLCASSPAGTGSHNEQFFGPGTRLTVL.

The chain couples TRBV4-1 to TRBJ1-5; weak D call: TRBD1 (6 bases). The V gene's germline CDR1 is MGHRA and CDR2 YSYEKL. Trimming stripped 1 base from V and 4 bases from J, with 11 bases between. This CDR3 comprises 15 residues. CDR3 region: CASSQVGGPNQPQHF. CDR3 bases: TGCGCCAGCAGCCAAGTAGGGGGGCCAAATCAGCCCCAGCATTTT.

The gene calls are TRBV18 and TRBJ1-3; D possibly corresponds to TRBD1 (6 bases). CDR1 and CDR2 from the germline V gene are KGHSH and LQKENI. V was cut by 3 bases and J by 4 bases, with 13 bases left in between. The CDR3 covers 15 residues. For the CDR3, the DNA is TGTGCCAGCTCACCCCAGGGGATTTCAGGAAACACCATATATTTT. This encodes CASSPQGISGNTIYF. Combining the CDR3 with reference TRBV18 and TRBJ1-3 gives the whole variable domain NAGVMQNPRHLVRRRGQEARLRCSPMKGHSHVYWYRQLPEEGLKFMVYLQKENIIDESGMPKERFSAEFPKEGPSILRIQQVVRGDSAAYFCASSPQGISGNTIYFGEGSWLTVV.